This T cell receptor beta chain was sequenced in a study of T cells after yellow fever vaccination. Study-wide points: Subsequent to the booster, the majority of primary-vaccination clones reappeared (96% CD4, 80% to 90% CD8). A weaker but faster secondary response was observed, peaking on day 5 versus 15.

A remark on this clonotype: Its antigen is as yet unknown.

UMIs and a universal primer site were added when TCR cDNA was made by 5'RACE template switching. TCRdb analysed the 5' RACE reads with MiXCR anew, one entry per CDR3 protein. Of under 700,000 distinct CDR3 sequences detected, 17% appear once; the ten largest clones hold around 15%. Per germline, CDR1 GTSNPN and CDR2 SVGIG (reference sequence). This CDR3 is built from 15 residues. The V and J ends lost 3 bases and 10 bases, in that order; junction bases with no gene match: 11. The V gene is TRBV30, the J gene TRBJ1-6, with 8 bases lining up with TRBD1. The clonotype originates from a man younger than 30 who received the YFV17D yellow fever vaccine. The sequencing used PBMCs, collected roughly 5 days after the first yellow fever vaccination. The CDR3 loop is CAWSLLDREDSPLHF. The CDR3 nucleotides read TGTGCCTGGAGCCTTCTGGACAGGGAAGACTCACCCCTCCACTTT.